Presented here are 5 T cell receptor beta chains from one specimen sequenced in a study of regulatory T cells in long-lasting Graves disease. CDR3 regions were amplified by Arm-PCR using iRepertoire HTBI primers to build TCR beta libraries. A single record per CDR3 protein comes from TCRdb applying MiXCR to the multiplex PCR reads. The table has about 470,000 distinct CDR3 sequences, roughly 20% seen once; the top ten hold under 9%. Time point specified: persistent/refractory GD, antithyroid drugs over 5 years with positive TRAb. Isolated PBMC RNA provided the starting material for the TCR library. Sequences were derived from peripheral blood mononuclear cells (PBMCs), sampled when the disease was refractory, from a patient treated with antithyroid drugs. Every receptor here comes from a female donor with Graves disease.

In this sample, this clonotype turned up a few times. The chain is built from TRBV6-2 or TRBV6-3 and TRBJ2-7, with D maybe TRBD2 (5 bases). V lost 7 bases and J lost 2, with 15 bases in between. CDR1 and CDR2 from the germline V gene are MNHEY and SVGEGT. This CDR3 region has 14 residues. CDR3 loop: CASTSYVGAYEQYF. The CDR3 DNA is TGTGCCAGCACTAGTTACGTGGGAGCCTACGAGCAGTACTTC.

The chain recombines TRBV18 with TRBJ1-1; D ambiguous. Germline lookup yields CDR1 KGHSH and CDR2 LQKENI. The CDR3 runs 12 residues. With 3 bases removed from V and 5 bases from J, the gap between germline ends came to 7 bases. CDR3 region: CASSPGETEAFF. The CDR3 nucleotides read TGTGCCAGCTCACCCGGTGAGACTGAAGCTTTCTTT.

This clonotype has at least ten counts. This sequence joins TRBV2 and TRBJ1-4; D may be TRBD1 (5 bases). CDR1 is SNHLY, CDR2 FYNNEI, per germline. The CDR3 has 11 residues. V gave up 9 bases and J gave up 8 bases, with 10 bases separating them. The CDR3 DNA sequence: TGTGCCAGGGGGCTGGGCGAAAAACTGTTTTTT. Translation gives CARGLGEKLFF. Full variable domain (rest looked up from reference TRBV2 and TRBJ1-4): EPEVTQTPSHQVTQMGQEVILRCVPISNHLYFYWYRQILGQKVEFLVSFYNNEISEKSEIFDDQFSVERPDGSNFTLKIRSTKLEDSAMYFCARGLGEKLFFGSGTQLSVL.

The chain couples TRBV14 to TRBJ2-4; D gene uncertain. The CDR3 loop spans 13 amino acids. From germline, CDR1 is SGHDN and CDR2 FVKESK. V shed 9 bases and J shed 0 bases, with 9 bases lying between them. CDR3 region: CARCDLAKNIQYF. Here the CDR3 DNA reads TGTGCCAGATGCGACCTAGCCAAAAACATTCAGTACTTC.

Ten or more counts support this clonotype. This chain uses TRBV11-2 with TRBJ2-7; D may be TRBD1 or TRBD2 (5 bases each). V lost 3 bases and J 12 bases, leaving 24 bases between the germline ends. The germline CDR1 and CDR2 sequences are SGHAT and FQNNGV. The CDR3 contains 15 residues. The CDR3 nucleotides read TGTGCCAGCAGCTTCAGCATAGAGGGGCGTTATAGTCTGTACTTC. Its protein is CASSFSIEGRYSLYF.